The rows below give T cell receptor beta chains drawn from one sample of a study of T cell responses to AZD1222 COVID-19 vaccine. Clones were read by immunoSEQ multiplex PCR, and TCRdb kept only the in-frame ones, dropping some. The sample records approximately 110,000 clones, roughly 90% being singletons. The input for sequencing was peripheral blood, taken on day 0 of AZD1222 vaccination. Receptors were obtained from an adult in good health. The CDR3 runs from the conserved cysteine through the conserved F or W. The order of the fields is D gene, V gene, clone size, CDR3 length, J gene, CDR3 protein, CDR3 DNA. The D gene is left open where the match is weak. Only some rows state a clone size, as once, few, many or a class for expanded clones.

d_gene: NA
v_gene: TRBV5-1
abundance: NA
len: 14
j_gene: TRBJ1-6
CDR3aa: CASGDGPYNSPLHF
CDR3nt: TGCGCCAGCGGAGACGGCCCCTATAATTCACCCCTCCACTTT

d_gene: TRBD2
v_gene: TRBV3-1/TRBV3-2
abundance: NA
len: 17
j_gene: TRBJ2-5
CDR3aa: CASSRFEGLAGQETQYF
CDR3nt: TGTGCCAGCAGCCGATTCGAGGGACTAGCGGGGCAAGAGACCCAGTACTTC

d_gene: NA
v_gene: TRBV6-5
abundance: NA
len: 10
j_gene: TRBJ1-1
CDR3aa: CATQVREAFF
CDR3nt: TGTGCCACCCAGGTCCGAGAAGCTTTCTTT

d_gene: TRBD1
v_gene: TRBV2
abundance: NA
len: 15
j_gene: TRBJ2-3
CDR3aa: CASRTGTGYTDTQYF
CDR3nt: TGTGCCAGCAGGACCGGGACAGGCTACACAGATACGCAGTATTTT

d_gene: TRBD1
v_gene: TRBV7-7
abundance: NA
len: 16
j_gene: TRBJ2-2
CDR3aa: CASSINRGPNTGELFF
CDR3nt: TGTGCTAGCAGCATAAACAGGGGACCGAACACCGGGGAGCTGTTTTTT

d_gene: TRBD1
v_gene: TRBV24-1
abundance: NA
len: 15
j_gene: TRBJ1-3
CDR3aa: CATSDSTGTGNTIYF
CDR3nt: TGTGCCACCAGTGATTCGACAGGGACTGGAAACACCATATATTTT

d_gene: NA
v_gene: TRBV28
abundance: NA
len: 13
j_gene: TRBJ1-5
CDR3aa: CASSMGGNQPQHF
CDR3nt: TGTGCCAGCAGTATGGGGGGAAATCAGCCCCAGCATTTT

d_gene: NA
v_gene: TRBV7-9
abundance: NA
len: 14
j_gene: TRBJ1-2
CDR3aa: CASSFGGGGDGYTF
CDR3nt: TGTGCCAGCAGCTTTGGAGGGGGTGGGGATGGCTACACCTTC

d_gene: NA
v_gene: TRBV9
abundance: NA
len: 15
j_gene: TRBJ2-2
CDR3aa: CASSAGTGNTGELFF
CDR3nt: TGTGCCAGCAGCGCCGGGACGGGGAACACCGGGGAGCTGTTTTTT

d_gene: TRBD1
v_gene: TRBV29-1
abundance: NA
len: 15
j_gene: TRBJ2-7
CDR3aa: CSVEGPGQGSYEQYF
CDR3nt: TGCAGCGTTGAGGGACCGGGACAGGGCTCCTACGAGCAGTACTTC

d_gene: NA
v_gene: TRBV7-6
abundance: few
len: 13
j_gene: TRBJ2-7
CDR3aa: CASSLDEGQKQYF
CDR3nt: TGTGCCAGCAGCTTAGATGAGGGTCAGAAGCAGTACTTC

d_gene: TRBD1
v_gene: TRBV10-3
abundance: NA
len: 14
j_gene: TRBJ1-2
CDR3aa: CAISPTGGGYGYTF
CDR3nt: TGTGCCATCAGTCCGACAGGGGGCGGCTATGGCTACACCTTC

d_gene: NA
v_gene: TRBV5-1
abundance: NA
len: 17
j_gene: TRBJ2-1
CDR3aa: CASSATLLRGSYNEQFF
CDR3nt: TGCGCCAGCAGCGCAACATTGCTCAGGGGCTCCTACAATGAGCAGTTCTTC

d_gene: NA
v_gene: TRBV6-2/TRBV6-3
abundance: NA
len: 14
j_gene: TRBJ2-7
CDR3aa: CASCRRTVLYEQYF
CDR3nt: TGTGCCAGCTGCCGGAGGACAGTCCTTTACGAGCAGTACTTC

d_gene: TRBD2
v_gene: TRBV29-1
abundance: once
len: 14
j_gene: TRBJ2-7
CDR3aa: CSVGGTRGSGEQYF
CDR3nt: TGCAGCGTTGGAGGGACTAGAGGGTCTGGCGAGCAGTACTTC

d_gene: NA
v_gene: TRBV10-3
abundance: NA
len: 12
j_gene: TRBJ1-1
CDR3aa: CAISALNTEAFF
CDR3nt: TGTGCCATCAGTGCCCTGAACACTGAAGCTTTCTTT

d_gene: TRBD2
v_gene: TRBV9
abundance: NA
len: 17
j_gene: TRBJ2-3
CDR3aa: CASSSRTSGSIPDTQYF
CDR3nt: TGTGCCAGCAGCTCCCGGACTAGCGGGAGCATCCCAGATACGCAGTATTTT

d_gene: TRBD1
v_gene: TRBV19
abundance: NA
len: 16
j_gene: TRBJ1-1
CDR3aa: CASSPLPGQGATEAFF
CDR3nt: TGTGCCAGTAGTCCTCTACCGGGACAGGGGGCCACTGAAGCTTTCTTT

d_gene: NA
v_gene: TRBV5-1
abundance: NA
len: 14
j_gene: TRBJ2-5
CDR3aa: CASSLDLQRETQYF
CDR3nt: TGCGCCAGCAGCTTGGACTTGCAGAGAGAGACCCAGTACTTC

d_gene: NA
v_gene: TRBV7-9
abundance: NA
len: 13
j_gene: TRBJ1-1
CDR3aa: CASSSTWGTEAFF
CDR3nt: TGTGCCAGCAGCTCGACCTGGGGCACTGAAGCTTTCTTT

d_gene: NA
v_gene: TRBV7-2
abundance: NA
len: 14
j_gene: TRBJ1-3
CDR3aa: CASSVQGSGNTIYF
CDR3nt: TGTGCCAGCAGCGTGCAGGGGTCCGGAAACACCATATATTTT

d_gene: NA
v_gene: TRBV11-3
abundance: NA
len: 16
j_gene: TRBJ1-2
CDR3aa: CASSLDPGQTTGGYTF
CDR3nt: TGTGCCAGCAGCTTAGATCCCGGACAGACAACCGGCGGCTACACCTTC

d_gene: NA
v_gene: TRBV28
abundance: NA
len: 15
j_gene: TRBJ2-1
CDR3aa: CASSSAGNHHDEQFF
CDR3nt: TGTGCCAGCAGCTCGGCCGGGAACCACCACGATGAGCAGTTCTTC

d_gene: NA
v_gene: TRBV24-1
abundance: NA
len: 12
j_gene: TRBJ1-2
CDR3aa: CATSSGNYGYTF
CDR3nt: TGTGCCACCAGTTCCGGGAACTATGGCTACACCTTC

d_gene: TRBD2
v_gene: TRBV29-1
abundance: NA
len: 17
j_gene: TRBJ2-1
CDR3aa: CSVRLAGGTHSYNEQFF
CDR3nt: TGCAGCGTTCGGCTAGCGGGGGGCACGCACTCCTACAATGAGCAGTTCTTC

d_gene: NA
v_gene: TRBV14
abundance: NA
len: 13
j_gene: TRBJ1-5
CDR3aa: CASSQYISGPQHF
CDR3nt: TGTGCCAGCAGCCAATACATCTCGGGGCCCCAGCATTTT

d_gene: NA
v_gene: TRBV3-1/TRBV3-2
abundance: NA
len: 14
j_gene: TRBJ1-1
CDR3aa: CASSLRNPNTEAFF
CDR3nt: TGTGCCAGCAGCCTCCGCAACCCGAACACTGAAGCTTTCTTT

d_gene: NA
v_gene: TRBV5-1
abundance: NA
len: 12
j_gene: TRBJ1-2
CDR3aa: CASSLEQRSYTF
CDR3nt: TGCGCCAGCAGCTTGGAACAGCGAAGCTACACCTTC

d_gene: NA
v_gene: TRBV11-2
abundance: NA
len: 14
j_gene: TRBJ1-2
CDR3aa: CASTLGGADYGYTF
CDR3nt: TGTGCCAGCACCCTGGGGGGGGCGGACTATGGCTACACCTTC

d_gene: NA
v_gene: TRBV11-3
abundance: once
len: 17
j_gene: TRBJ2-5
CDR3aa: CASTETGSGYTQETQYF
CDR3nt: TGTGCCAGCACAGAAACCGGGTCAGGCTATACCCAAGAGACCCAGTACTTC

d_gene: TRBD1
v_gene: TRBV9
abundance: NA
len: 16
j_gene: TRBJ1-1
CDR3aa: CASSVGQGGMNTEAFF
CDR3nt: TGTGCCAGCAGCGTAGGACAGGGAGGCATGAACACTGAAGCTTTCTTT

d_gene: NA
v_gene: TRBV7-2
abundance: NA
len: 11
j_gene: TRBJ1-1
CDR3aa: CASSGAREAFF
CDR3nt: TGTGCCAGCAGCGGGGCCCGGGAAGCTTTCTTT

d_gene: TRBD2
v_gene: TRBV19
abundance: NA
len: 15
j_gene: TRBJ2-7
CDR3aa: CASRRTGLATYEQYF
CDR3nt: TGTGCCAGTAGGCGGACGGGACTAGCTACCTACGAGCAGTACTTC

d_gene: TRBD2
v_gene: TRBV3-1/TRBV3-2
abundance: NA
len: 14
j_gene: TRBJ2-1
CDR3aa: CASSYKGGYNEQFF
CDR3nt: TGTGCCAGCAGCTATAAGGGAGGGTACAATGAGCAGTTCTTC

d_gene: TRBD2
v_gene: TRBV6-5
abundance: NA
len: 11
j_gene: TRBJ2-5
CDR3aa: CATRTSYTQYF
CDR3nt: TGTGCCACACGGACTAGTTACACCCAGTACTTC

d_gene: NA
v_gene: TRBV6-2/TRBV6-3
abundance: NA
len: 15
j_gene: TRBJ1-1
CDR3aa: CASSSWNRATSEAFF
CDR3nt: TGTGCCAGCAGCTCTTGGAACAGGGCTACCTCTGAAGCTTTCTTT

d_gene: NA
v_gene: TRBV6-2/TRBV6-3
abundance: once
len: 15
j_gene: TRBJ1-1
CDR3aa: CASSYTGGANTEAFF
CDR3nt: TGTGCCAGCAGTTACACTGGGGGTGCGAACACTGAAGCTTTCTTT

d_gene: NA
v_gene: TRBV27
abundance: NA
len: 13
j_gene: TRBJ1-2
CDR3aa: CASSFLPLEGYTF
CDR3nt: TGTGCCAGCAGTTTCTTACCGTTAGAAGGCTACACCTTC

d_gene: NA
v_gene: TRBV7-2
abundance: NA
len: 15
j_gene: TRBJ1-1
CDR3aa: CASRTEAKRHTEAFF
CDR3nt: TGTGCCAGCAGGACAGAGGCCAAGAGACACACTGAAGCTTTCTTT

d_gene: NA
v_gene: TRBV7-2
abundance: NA
len: 16
j_gene: TRBJ2-7
CDR3aa: CASSNRLRVGSYEQYF
CDR3nt: TGTGCCAGCAGCAACAGGTTGAGGGTGGGTTCCTACGAGCAGTACTTC

d_gene: TRBD1
v_gene: TRBV19
abundance: NA
len: 16
j_gene: TRBJ1-4
CDR3aa: CASSDRLLATNEKLFF
CDR3nt: TGTGCCAGTTCGGACAGGTTACTTGCAACTAATGAAAAACTGTTTTTT

d_gene: NA
v_gene: TRBV7-2
abundance: once
len: 13
j_gene: TRBJ2-4
CDR3aa: CASSLDAQNIQYF
CDR3nt: TGTGCCAGCAGCTTAGATGCCCAAAACATTCAGTACTTC

d_gene: TRBD2
v_gene: TRBV3-1/TRBV3-2
abundance: NA
len: 18
j_gene: TRBJ2-3
CDR3aa: CASSHFRPSGGATDTQYF
CDR3nt: TGTGCCAGCAGCCACTTTCGCCCTAGCGGGGGGGCCACAGATACGCAGTATTTT

d_gene: NA
v_gene: TRBV3-1/TRBV3-2
abundance: NA
len: 14
j_gene: TRBJ1-5
CDR3aa: CASSPPGANQPQHF
CDR3nt: TGTGCCAGCAGCCCCCCGGGGGCCAATCAGCCCCAGCATTTT

d_gene: NA
v_gene: TRBV5-8
abundance: NA
len: 13
j_gene: TRBJ1-2
CDR3aa: CASSRTGNYGYTF
CDR3nt: TGTGCCAGCAGCCGTACAGGAAACTATGGCTACACCTTC

d_gene: TRBD1
v_gene: TRBV7-2
abundance: NA
len: 15
j_gene: TRBJ1-1
CDR3aa: CASSEGTGMNTEAFF
CDR3nt: TGTGCCAGCAGCGAGGGGACAGGAATGAACACTGAAGCTTTCTTT

d_gene: NA
v_gene: TRBV5-1
abundance: NA
len: 17
j_gene: TRBJ2-1
CDR3aa: CASSLGAGGSSYNEQFF
CDR3nt: TGCGCCAGCAGCTTGGGAGCCGGGGGAAGCTCCTACAATGAGCAGTTCTTC

d_gene: NA
v_gene: TRBV14
abundance: NA
len: 16
j_gene: TRBJ2-2
CDR3aa: CASSQGIREPTGELFF
CDR3nt: TGTGCCAGCAGCCAAGGGATCCGGGAGCCCACCGGGGAGCTGTTTTTT

d_gene: NA
v_gene: TRBV6-6
abundance: NA
len: 12
j_gene: TRBJ2-5
CDR3aa: CASSYRDETQYF
CDR3nt: TGTGCCAGCAGTTATCGTGACGAGACCCAGTACTTC

d_gene: TRBD2
v_gene: TRBV6-4
abundance: once
len: 15
j_gene: TRBJ2-1
CDR3aa: CASSDSGLAGGEQFF
CDR3nt: TGTGCCAGCAGTGACTCGGGACTAGCGGGGGGGGAGCAGTTCTTC

d_gene: TRBD1
v_gene: TRBV5-5
abundance: NA
len: 15
j_gene: TRBJ2-1
CDR3aa: CASSGGQGVDNEQFF
CDR3nt: TGTGCCAGCAGCGGTGGACAGGGGGTAGACAATGAGCAGTTCTTC

d_gene: NA
v_gene: TRBV6-5
abundance: NA
len: 12
j_gene: TRBJ1-5
CDR3aa: CASSYSGGPQHF
CDR3nt: TGTGCCAGCAGTTACTCTGGAGGGCCCCAGCATTTT

d_gene: TRBD2
v_gene: TRBV5-1
abundance: NA
len: 13
j_gene: TRBJ2-3
CDR3aa: CASSWGLPDTQYF
CDR3nt: TGCGCCAGCAGCTGGGGACTACCAGATACGCAGTATTTT

d_gene: NA
v_gene: TRBV14
abundance: NA
len: 14
j_gene: TRBJ1-1
CDR3aa: CASSQGGRSTEAFF
CDR3nt: TGTGCCAGCAGCCAAGGGGGACGGTCCACTGAAGCTTTCTTT